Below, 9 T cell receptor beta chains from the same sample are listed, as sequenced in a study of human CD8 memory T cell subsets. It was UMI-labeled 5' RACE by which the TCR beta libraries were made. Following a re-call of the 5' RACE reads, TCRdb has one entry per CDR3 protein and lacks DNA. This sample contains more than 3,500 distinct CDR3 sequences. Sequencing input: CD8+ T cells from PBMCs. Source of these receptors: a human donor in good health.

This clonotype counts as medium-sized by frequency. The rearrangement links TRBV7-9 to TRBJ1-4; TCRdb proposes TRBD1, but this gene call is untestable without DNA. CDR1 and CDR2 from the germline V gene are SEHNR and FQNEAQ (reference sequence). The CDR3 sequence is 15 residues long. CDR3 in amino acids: CASISFGTGNEKLFF. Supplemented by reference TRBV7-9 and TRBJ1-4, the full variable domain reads DTGVSQNPRHKITKRGQNVTFRCDPISEHNRLYWYRQTLGQGPEFLTYFQNEAQLEKSRLLSDRFSAERPKGSFSTLEIQRTEQGDSAMYLCASISFGTGNEKLFFGSGTQLSVL.

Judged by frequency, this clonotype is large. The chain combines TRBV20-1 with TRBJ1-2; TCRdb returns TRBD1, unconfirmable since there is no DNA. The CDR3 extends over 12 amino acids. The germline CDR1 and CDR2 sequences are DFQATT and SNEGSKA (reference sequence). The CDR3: CSAGQGGYGYTF.

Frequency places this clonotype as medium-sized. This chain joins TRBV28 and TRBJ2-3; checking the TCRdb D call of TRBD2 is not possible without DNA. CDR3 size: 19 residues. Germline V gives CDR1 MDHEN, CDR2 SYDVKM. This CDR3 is CASSPFGLSGTSGTDTQYF.

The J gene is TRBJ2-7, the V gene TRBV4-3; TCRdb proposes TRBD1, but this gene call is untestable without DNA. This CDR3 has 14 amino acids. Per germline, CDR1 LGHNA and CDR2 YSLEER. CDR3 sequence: CASSQGSGANEQYF.

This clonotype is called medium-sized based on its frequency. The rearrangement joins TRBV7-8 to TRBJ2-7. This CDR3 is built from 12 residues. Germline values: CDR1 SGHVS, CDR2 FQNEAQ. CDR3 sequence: CASSLEDYEQYF. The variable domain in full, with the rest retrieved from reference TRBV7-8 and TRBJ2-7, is GAGVSQSPRYKVAKRGQDVALRCDPISGHVSLFWYQQALGQGPEFLTYFQNEAQLDKSGLPSDRFFAERPEGSVSTLKIQRTQQEDSAVYLCASSLEDYEQYFGPGTRLTVT.

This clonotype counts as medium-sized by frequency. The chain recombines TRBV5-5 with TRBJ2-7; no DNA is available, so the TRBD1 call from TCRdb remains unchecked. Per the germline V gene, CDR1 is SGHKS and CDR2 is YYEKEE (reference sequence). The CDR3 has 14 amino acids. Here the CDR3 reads CASSWTDRGHEQYF.

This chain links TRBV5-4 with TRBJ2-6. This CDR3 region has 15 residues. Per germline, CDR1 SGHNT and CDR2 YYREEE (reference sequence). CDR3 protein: CASSKRYSGANVLTF.

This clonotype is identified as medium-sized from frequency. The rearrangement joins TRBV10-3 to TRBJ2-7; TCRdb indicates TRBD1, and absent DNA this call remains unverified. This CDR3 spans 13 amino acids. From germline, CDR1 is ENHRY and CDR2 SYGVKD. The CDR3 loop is CAIRQGLAYEQYF.

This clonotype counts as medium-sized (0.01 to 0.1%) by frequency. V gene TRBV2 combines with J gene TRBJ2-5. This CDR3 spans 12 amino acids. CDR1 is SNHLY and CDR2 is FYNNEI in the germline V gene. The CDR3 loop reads CASKQSEETQYF. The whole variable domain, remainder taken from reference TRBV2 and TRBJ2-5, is EPEVTQTPSHQVTQMGQEVILRCVPISNHLYFYWYRQILGQKVEFLVSFYNNEISEKSEIFDDQFSVERPDGSNFTLKIRSTKLEDSAMYFCASKQSEETQYFGPGTRLLVL.